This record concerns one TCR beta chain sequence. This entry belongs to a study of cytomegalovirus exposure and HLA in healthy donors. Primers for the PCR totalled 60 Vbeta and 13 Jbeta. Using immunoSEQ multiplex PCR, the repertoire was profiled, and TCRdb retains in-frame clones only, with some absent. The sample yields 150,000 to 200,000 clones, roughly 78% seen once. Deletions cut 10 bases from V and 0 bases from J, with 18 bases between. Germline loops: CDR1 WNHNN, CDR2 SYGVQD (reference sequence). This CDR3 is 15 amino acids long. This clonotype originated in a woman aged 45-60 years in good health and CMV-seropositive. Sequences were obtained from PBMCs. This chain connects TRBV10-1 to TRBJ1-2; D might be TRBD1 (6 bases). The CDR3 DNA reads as TGCGCCACAGGGATGGGGGGGCGGACTAACTATGGCTACACCTTC. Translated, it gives CATGMGGRTNYGYTF.